A single sample is the source of the 21 T cell receptor beta chains below, sequenced in a study of T cells in Graves' hyperthyroidism and ophthalmopathy (dated by TCRdb to the late 2010s). Preparation of the library involved multiplex PCR. Instrument used: Illumina HiSeq 2000. Amplification of TCR beta CDR3 regions was carried out from RNA transcripts. The first round of RT-PCR for the TCR CDR3 was performed with the HTBI primer set and the Qiagen OneStep RT-PCR kit. TCRdb trimmed public reads at Q25 via fastp, called clones via MiXCR and kept in-frame beta chains. Every entry covers one CDR3 protein and lists the most common genes and DNA from its rows. The sample profile shows 550,000 to 600,000 distinct CDR3 sequences; just over 45% of them were found once. The ten largest clones add up to under 20% of the sample. Specimen: peripheral blood or thyroid tissue (not recorded which). The receptor set was obtained from an adult woman with Graves' disease, either hyperthyroidism or ophthalmopathy (not recorded which).

Ten or more counts support this clonotype. The rearrangement joins TRBV6-6 to TRBJ2-5; 8 nucleotides align to TRBD2. Germline CDR1 reads MNHNY; CDR2 reads SVGAGI (reference sequence). This CDR3 has 14 residues. Trimming removed 6 bases from V and 3 bases from J; junction bases left unmatched: 6. The DNA of the CDR3 is TGTGCCAGCAGCCGAGCGGGGGCGGAAGAGACCCAGTACTTC. Translated, it gives CASSRAGAEETQYF.

V is TRBV24-1 and J is TRBJ2-1; 9 positions agree with TRBD1. The junction had 7 bases not matched to a gene; V was cut back by 4 bases and J by 4 bases. Germline V gene data show CDR1 as KGHDR and CDR2 as SFDVKD. CDR3 length equals 16 residues. CDR3 region: CATSEAGQGYYNEQFF. DNA of the CDR3: TGTGCCACCAGTGAGGCCGGACAGGGGTATTACAATGAGCAGTTCTTC.

This clonotype was detected ten times or more. The V call is TRBV11-2, the J call TRBJ1-1, with 7 bases matching TRBD1. Germline V gives CDR1 SGHAT, CDR2 FQNNGV. This CDR3 contains 14 residues. V lost 5 bases to trimming and J lost 1 base; unmatched junction nucleotides: 4. The CDR3 nucleotides read TGTGCCAGCAGCCCATGGACAGGGAACACTGAAGCTTTCTTT. This gives the protein CASSPWTGNTEAFF.

A remark on this clonotype: A read error may produce the germline difference seen at one junction end. The J gene is TRBJ1-2, the V gene TRBV24-1; the D is unclear. Germline V gene sequence: CDR1 KGHDR, CDR2 SFDVKD. The CDR3 spans 15 residues. The CDR3 here is CASSDLSSGNYGYTF. The CDR3, as DNA: TGTGCCAGCAGTGACCTGAGTTCTGGGAACTATGGCTACACCTTC.

Concerning this clonotype: The limits of the CDR3 on the DNA are not certain, so only TCRdb's listed CDR3 is given. The chain joins TRBV7-9 to TRBJ2-7. CDR1 and CDR2 from the germline V gene are SEHNR and FQNEAQ (reference sequence). With termini counted, the CDR3 has 20 amino acids. CDR3 sequence reads: CASSFYICSAMHAVAYEQYF.

CDR3 DNA: TGTGCCAGTAGTATTAGCGGGGACAATGAGCAGTTCTTC. This encodes CASSISGDNEQFF. The chain has TRBV14 and TRBJ2-1, with 8 bases identical to TRBD2. CDR3 length: 13 amino acids. Germline values: CDR1 SGHDN, CDR2 FVKESK. V shed 9 bases and J 5 bases; nucleotides not matched to a gene: 6.

There are a few counts of this clonotype. The V and J genes are TRBV5-1 and TRBJ2-1; 7 nucleotides align to TRBD1. The ends lost 5 bases at V and 2 bases at J; junction bases unmatched: 7. CDR1 is SGHRS and CDR2 is YFSETQ in the germline V gene. The CDR3 totals 15 residues. As DNA, the CDR3 is TGCGCCAGCAGATTCGGGACAGAACCCTACAATGAGCAGTTCTTC. It specifies CASRFGTEPYNEQFF.

This clonotype was seen at least ten times. The J gene is TRBJ1-2, the V gene TRBV7-9, with D uncertain. The CDR3 is 13 residues long. V lost 5 bases and J lost 4, with 11 bases in between. CDR1 SEHNR and CDR2 FQNEAQ come from the germline V gene (reference sequence). The CDR3 sequence: CASSRGPTYGYTF. CDR3 DNA: TGTGCCAGCAGCCGCGGGCCGACCTATGGCTACACCTTC.

This clonotype was observed many times. Germline and junction disagree at one end, which may indicate a read error. The gene calls are TRBV7-9 and TRBJ1-1, with D possibly being TRBD1 (5 bases). The CDR3 spans 15 residues. CDR1 is SEHNR, CDR2 FQNEAQ, per germline (reference sequence). CDR3 sequence reads: CASSLVGLVNTEAFF. The CDR3 nucleotides are TGCGCCAGCAGCTTGGTGGGGCTAGTTAACACTGAAGCTTTCTTT.

J is TRBJ1-5 and V is TRBV7-8, with D hard to call. There are 13 residues in the CDR3. CDR1 and CDR2 from the germline V gene are SGHVS and FQNEAQ. V lost 8 bases and J 5 bases, leaving 13 bases between the germline ends. CDR3 sequence reads: CASRTGPDQPQHF. CDR3 nucleotide sequence: TGTGCCAGCCGGACTGGCCCGGATCAGCCCCAGCATTTT.

The chain carries TRBV20-1 and TRBJ2-7; 9 nucleotides align to TRBD1. With 0 bases clipped from V and 0 bases from J, the junction kept 3 bases outside the gene matches. CDR1 and CDR2 (germline): DFQATT, SNEGSKA (reference sequence). The CDR3 extends over 15 amino acids. CDR3 amino acids: CSAREGQGGSYEQYF. CDR3 sequence (DNA): TGCAGTGCTAGAGAGGGACAGGGTGGCTCCTACGAGCAGTACTTC.

Ten or more counts support this clonotype. The chain recombines TRBV6-6 with TRBJ1-4; D gene unclear. Germline V gene data show CDR1 as MNHNY and CDR2 as SVGAGI (reference sequence). V shed 1 base and J shed 3 bases, with 9 bases lying between them. This CDR3 spans 15 amino acids. This CDR3 is CASSYLGPPNEKLFF. The CDR3 bases are TGTGCCAGCAGTTACTTGGGCCCCCCTAATGAAAAACTGTTTTTT.

V usage is TRBV7-9 and J usage is TRBJ2-6; 8 bases agree with TRBD1. V shed 5 bases and J 4 bases; nucleotides not matched to a gene: 4. This CDR3 spans 15 amino acids. Germline CDR1 SEHNR, CDR2 FQNEAQ (reference sequence). The CDR3 is CASSPRGLGANVLTF. CDR3 in DNA: TGTGCCAGCAGCCCCAGGGGGCTGGGGGCCAACGTCCTGACTTTC.

In its sample, this clonotype was seen once. This chain joins TRBV7-7 and TRBJ2-5; D is unclear. V was pared by 3 bases and J by 5 bases, with 13 bases between. Per the germline V gene, CDR1 is SSHAT and CDR2 is FNYEAQ (reference sequence). The CDR3 runs to 14 residues. The CDR3 bases are TGTGCCAGCAGCTTTGGAGATTTAGGGGAGACCCAGTACTTC. Translated: CASSFGDLGETQYF.

There are a few counts of this clonotype. The chain is built from TRBV20-1 and TRBJ2-5; the D gene could be TRBD1 or TRBD2 (5 bases each). Germline lookup yields CDR1 DFQATT and CDR2 SNEGSKA (reference sequence). The CDR3 has 14 amino acids. Trimming removed 6 bases from V and 4 bases from J, with 18 bases in between. CDR3 amino acids: CSAIVEGYGETQYF. CDR3 sequence (DNA): TGCAGTGCGATTGTTGAGGGGTATGGAGAGACCCAGTACTTC.

This rearrangement joins TRBV12-3 or TRBV12-4 to TRBJ1-4; TRBD1 matches 8 bases. J gave up 2 bases and V 4 bases, and 12 bases lay outside the gene matches. The CDR3 has 18 residues. CDR3 nucleotide sequence: TGTGCCAGCAGTTCCATCCTAGGGACAGGCCCGACTAATGAAAAACTGTTTTTT. Translating gives CASSSILGTGPTNEKLFF.

This clonotype appeared many times. V usage is TRBV6-2 or TRBV6-3 and J usage is TRBJ1-5; 9 bases align to TRBD1. CDR1 and CDR2 (germline): MNHEY, SVGEGT. The CDR3 sequence is 16 residues long. With V trimmed by 0 bases and J by 2 bases, 2 bases remained unmatched. This CDR3 is CASSYSRTGGNQPQHF. In DNA form, the CDR3 reads TGTGCCAGCAGTTACTCAAGGACAGGGGGCAATCAGCCCCAGCATTTT.

This clonotype was seen only a few times. V gene TRBV9 combines with J gene TRBJ1-2; the D gene is possibly TRBD1 (5 bases). The CDR3 has 14 residues. V was pared by 0 bases and J by 3 bases, with 9 bases between. Germline CDR1 is SGDLS and CDR2 is YYNGEE. The DNA for the CDR3 is TGTGCCAGCAGCGTAGAAGGGGCGTACTATGGCTACACCTTC. This encodes CASSVEGAYYGYTF. Combining the CDR3 with reference TRBV9 and TRBJ1-2 gives the whole variable domain DSGVTQTPKHLITATGQRVTLRCSPRSGDLSVYWYQQSLDQGLQFLIQYYNGEERAKGNILERFSAQQFPDLHSELNLSSLELGDSALYFCASSVEGAYYGYTFGSGTRLTVV.

J is TRBJ2-5 and V is TRBV10-2; TRBD1 matches 11 bases. The germline gives CDR1 WSHSY, CDR2 SAAADI. The CDR3 has 14 residues. Unmatched junction bases numbered 4, after V lost 6 bases and J lost 4 bases. Here the CDR3 reads CASSPGQGAETQYF. The DNA for the CDR3 is TGCGCCAGCAGCCCCGGACAGGGGGCAGAGACCCAGTACTTC.

The chain uses TRBV24-1 and TRBJ1-5; D not resolved. The germline V gene encodes CDR1 KGHDR and CDR2 SFDVKD. This CDR3 is built from 11 residues. Trimming pared 8 bases from V and 4 bases from J, leaving 5 bases between. Here the CDR3 DNA reads TGTGCCACCACCCTGAATCAGCCCCAGCATTTT. This sequence encodes CATTLNQPQHF.

The V and J genes are TRBV5-1 and TRBJ2-7; the match to TRBD2 covers 11 bases. Germline CDR1 is SGHRS and CDR2 is YFSETQ. The CDR3 extends over 14 amino acids. J was trimmed by 5 bases and V by 3 bases; bases with no gene match: 4. For the CDR3, the DNA is TGCGCCAGCAGCTCCACTAGCGGGAGTCACGAGCAGTACTTC. This gives the protein CASSSTSGSHEQYF.